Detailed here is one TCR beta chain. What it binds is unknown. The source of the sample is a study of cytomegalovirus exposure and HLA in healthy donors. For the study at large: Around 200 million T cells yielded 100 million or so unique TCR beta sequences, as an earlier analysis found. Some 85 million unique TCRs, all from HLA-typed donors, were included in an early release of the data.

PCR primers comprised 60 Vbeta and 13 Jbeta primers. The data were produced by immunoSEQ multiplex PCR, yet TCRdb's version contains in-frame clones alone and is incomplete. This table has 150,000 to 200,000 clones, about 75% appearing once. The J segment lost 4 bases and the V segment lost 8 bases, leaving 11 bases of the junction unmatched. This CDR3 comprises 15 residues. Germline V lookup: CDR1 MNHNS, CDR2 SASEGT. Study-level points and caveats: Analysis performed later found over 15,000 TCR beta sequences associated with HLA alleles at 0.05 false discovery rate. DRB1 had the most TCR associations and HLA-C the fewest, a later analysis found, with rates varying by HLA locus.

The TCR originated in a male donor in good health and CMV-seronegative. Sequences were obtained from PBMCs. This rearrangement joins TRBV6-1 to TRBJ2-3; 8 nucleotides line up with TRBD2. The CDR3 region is CASCRRREGADTQYF. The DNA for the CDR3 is TGTGCCAGCTGTCGGAGACGGGAGGGTGCAGATACGCAGTATTTT.